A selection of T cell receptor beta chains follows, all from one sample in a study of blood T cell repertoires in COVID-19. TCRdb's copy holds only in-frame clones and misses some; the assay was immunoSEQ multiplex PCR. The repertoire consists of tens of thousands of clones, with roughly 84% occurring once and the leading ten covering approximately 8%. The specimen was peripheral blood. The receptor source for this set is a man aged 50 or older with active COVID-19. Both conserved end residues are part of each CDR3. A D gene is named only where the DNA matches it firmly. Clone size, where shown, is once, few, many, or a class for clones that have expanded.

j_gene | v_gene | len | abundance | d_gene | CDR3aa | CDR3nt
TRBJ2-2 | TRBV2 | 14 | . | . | CANGGHSSTGELFF | TGTGCCAACGGGGGGCACTCAAGCACCGGGGAGCTGTTTTTT
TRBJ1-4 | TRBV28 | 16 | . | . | CASSLNVARTNEKLFF | TGTGCCAGCAGTTTAAATGTGGCCAGGACTAATGAAAAACTGTTTTTT
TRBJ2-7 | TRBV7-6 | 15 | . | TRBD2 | CASSLVAGPSYEQYF | TGTGCCAGCAGCTTAGTAGCGGGACCTTCCTACGAGCAGTACTTC
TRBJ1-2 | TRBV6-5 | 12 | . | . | CASKGGMYGYTF | TGTGCCAGCAAGGGAGGGATGTATGGCTACACCTTC
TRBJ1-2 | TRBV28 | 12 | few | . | CASSKLSGGYTF | TGTGCCAGCAGCAAGCTATCGGGTGGCTACACCTTC
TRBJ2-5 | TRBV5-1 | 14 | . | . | CASSLLDSQETQYF | TGCGCCAGCAGCCTACTGGACAGCCAAGAGACCCAGTACTTC
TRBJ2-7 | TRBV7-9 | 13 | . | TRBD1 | CASSLGQVNEQYF | TGTGCCAGCAGCCTGGGACAGGTCAACGAGCAGTACTTC
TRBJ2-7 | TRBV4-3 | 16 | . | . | CASSQDRAGLSYEQYF | TGCGCCAGCAGCCAAGATAGAGCGGGCCTCTCCTACGAGCAGTACTTC
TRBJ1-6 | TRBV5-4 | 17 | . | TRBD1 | CASSLLGTTGGNSPLHF | TGTGCCAGCAGCCTTCTAGGGACGACAGGGGGTAATTCACCCCTCCACTTT
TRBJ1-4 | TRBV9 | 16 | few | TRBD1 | CASSDLGQGHNEKLFF | TGTGCCAGCAGCGACCTCGGACAGGGGCATAATGAAAAACTGTTTTTT
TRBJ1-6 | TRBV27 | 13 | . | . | CASTPGGVAPLHF | TGTGCCAGCACCCCTGGGGGGGTAGCGCCCCTCCACTTT
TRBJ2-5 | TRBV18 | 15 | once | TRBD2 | CASSPVQGGSETQYF | TGTGCCAGCTCACCCGTCCAGGGAGGGTCGGAGACCCAGTACTTC
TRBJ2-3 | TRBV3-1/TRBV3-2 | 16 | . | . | CASSQVAERLGKTQYF | TGTGCCAGCAGCCAAGTAGCCGAAAGACTAGGAAAGACGCAGTATTTT
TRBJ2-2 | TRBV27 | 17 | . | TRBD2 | CASSLLAGLVSPRELFF | TGTGCCAGCAGTTTACTCGCCGGACTAGTTAGCCCTCGAGAGCTGTTTTTT
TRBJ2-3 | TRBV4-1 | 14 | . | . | CASSLGASADTQYF | TGCGCCAGCAGCCTTGGGGCGTCGGCAGATACGCAGTATTTT
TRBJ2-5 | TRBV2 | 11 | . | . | CASMEQETQYF | TGTGCCAGCATGGAGCAAGAGACCCAGTACTTC
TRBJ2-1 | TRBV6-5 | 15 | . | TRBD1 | CASSKGDRASNEQFF | TGTGCCAGCAGTAAGGGGGACAGGGCATCGAATGAGCAGTTCTTC
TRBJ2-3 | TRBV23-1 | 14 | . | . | CASSQSSSTDTQYF | TGCGCCAGCAGTCAATCAAGCAGCACAGATACGCAGTATTTT